The rows below give T cell receptor beta chains drawn from one sample of a study of blood T cell repertoires in COVID-19. Here immunoSEQ multiplex PCR was the method, and the copy in TCRdb shows in-frame clones only, minus some. The data hold about 270,000 clones, with under 95% observed a single time. The sample comprised PBMCs or T cells enriched from blood (not recorded which). The receptors stem from a middle-aged woman with acute COVID-19. Both conserved end residues are part of each CDR3.

CDR3	V	J
CASSGQLNTEAFF	TRBV2	TRBJ1-1
CASSKFSDQPQHF	TRBV6-5	TRBJ1-5
CASRRDRQIQETQYF	TRBV2	TRBJ2-5
CASSATSQPRSVDEQYF	TRBV5-4	TRBJ2-7
CASSLTSGLAGAWDEQFF	TRBV7-3	TRBJ2-1
CASSSLSNSGNRYEQYF	TRBV5-6	TRBJ2-7
CASSLPFNYGYTF	TRBV5-4	TRBJ1-2
CASSESGYNEQFF	TRBV7-2	TRBJ2-1
CASSPRASGASYNEQFF	TRBV7-8	TRBJ2-1
CASSPLKSYGYTF	TRBV27	TRBJ1-2
CASSISGLYEQYF	TRBV5-1	TRBJ2-7
CASKRTGSGNSPLHF	TRBV6-5	TRBJ1-6
CASSLEGTSVDEQYF	TRBV5-1	TRBJ2-7
CASSPNEGAGGYTF	TRBV5-6	TRBJ1-2
CASSKKEVQPLNTEAFF	TRBV21-1	TRBJ1-1
CASSEATGQASSNLHF	TRBV2	TRBJ1-6
CAWKPAGMRWSTQYF	TRBV30	TRBJ2-3
CAIRVEGRETQYF	TRBV6-5	TRBJ2-5
CASSLFWTGGRGYTF	TRBV27	TRBJ1-2
CASSGGQVNTGELFF	TRBV9	TRBJ2-2
CASSPQGRGTEAFF	TRBV4-1	TRBJ1-1
CASSPGQGYSGNTIYF	TRBV7-9	TRBJ1-3
CASSDRGPPYGYTF	TRBV28	TRBJ1-2
CAVTGQGWAGELFF	TRBV6-5	TRBJ2-2
CSARIYEQFF	TRBV20-1	TRBJ2-1
CAWTGLAGNEQFF	TRBV30	TRBJ2-1
CASRTTGSGEQFF	TRBV5-4	TRBJ2-1
CASSLGQANYGYTF	TRBV11-2	TRBJ1-2
CASSLKVAVSNQPQHF	TRBV7-2	TRBJ1-5
CASSEEGTGELFF	TRBV2	TRBJ2-2
CASSSPTSGSLNEQFF	TRBV7-6	TRBJ2-1
CATSDFASGGYYNEQFF	TRBV24-1	TRBJ2-1
CATSRARQGRYEQYF	TRBV15	TRBJ2-7
CASSLTGGSGTF	TRBV5-4	TRBJ1-2
CASTRGGKSDSGANVLTF	TRBV3-1/TRBV3-2	TRBJ2-6
CASSMGTPYGNYGYTF	TRBV19	TRBJ1-2
CASGQTNTEAFF	TRBV5-4	TRBJ1-1
CASSLPGGATEAFF	TRBV5-4	TRBJ1-1
CASSPGDRDVGNSPLHF	TRBV7-9	TRBJ1-6
CASSPRISGTRDYGYTF	TRBV7-2	TRBJ1-2
CATSDMEGTGYNEQFF	TRBV24-1	TRBJ2-1
CASSPRLLTSGELFF	TRBV11-2	TRBJ2-2
CASSFTGTSANEQFF	TRBV5-1	TRBJ2-1
CASGLTRGRLSYGYTF	TRBV12-5	TRBJ1-2
CASSEMGGNYGYTF	TRBV2	TRBJ1-2
CTSSPGTSGIYEQYF	TRBV1	TRBJ2-7
CSVVGADTQYF	TRBV29-1	TRBJ2-3
CASKMTAQETQYF	TRBV2	TRBJ2-5
CASSGRLAGAFGEQYF	TRBV7-9	TRBJ2-7
CASSPTGATNEKLFF	TRBV5-1	TRBJ1-4
CATSDSRRGDTQYF	TRBV24-1	TRBJ2-3
CASSWGVALGTGELFF	TRBV6-2/TRBV6-3	TRBJ2-2
CASRQTSGNTIYF	TRBV6-6	TRBJ1-3
CAIGTSGAPDTQYF	TRBV10-3	TRBJ2-3